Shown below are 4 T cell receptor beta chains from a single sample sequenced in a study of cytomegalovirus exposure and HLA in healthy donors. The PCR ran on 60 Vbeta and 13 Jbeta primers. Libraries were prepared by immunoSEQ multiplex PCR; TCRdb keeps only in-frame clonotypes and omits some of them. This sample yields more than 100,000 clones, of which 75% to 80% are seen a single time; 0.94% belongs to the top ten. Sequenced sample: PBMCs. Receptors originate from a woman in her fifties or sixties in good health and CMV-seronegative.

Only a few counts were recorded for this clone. The CDR3 spells CASSLSDRAPSYTF. The CDR3 nucleotides are TGTGCCAGCAGTTTATCGGACAGGGCCCCTAGCTACACCTTC. This chain uses TRBV27 with TRBJ1-2; TRBD1 agrees at 8 bases. CDR3 length equals 14 residues. V shed 0 bases and J 9 bases; nucleotides not matched to a gene: 6. Germline V gene sequence: CDR1 MNHEY, CDR2 SMNVEV (reference sequence).

The CDR3 reads CASSRGGHPGDYGYTF. CDR3 bases: TGTGCCAGCAGCCGAGGGGGACACCCCGGGGACTATGGCTACACCTTC. This chain links TRBV28 with TRBJ1-2; D perhaps matches TRBD1 (6 bases). The CDR3 spans 16 residues. V lost 6 bases and J 3 bases, leaving 20 bases between the germline ends. Looked up from germline, CDR1 is MDHEN and CDR2 is SYDVKM.

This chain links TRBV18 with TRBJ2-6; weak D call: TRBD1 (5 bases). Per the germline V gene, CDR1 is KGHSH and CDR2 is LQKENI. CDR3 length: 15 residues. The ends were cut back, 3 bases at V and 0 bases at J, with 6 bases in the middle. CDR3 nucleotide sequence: TGTGCCAGCTCACCTCAGGGCTCTGGGGCCAACGTCCTGACTTTC. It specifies CASSPQGSGANVLTF.

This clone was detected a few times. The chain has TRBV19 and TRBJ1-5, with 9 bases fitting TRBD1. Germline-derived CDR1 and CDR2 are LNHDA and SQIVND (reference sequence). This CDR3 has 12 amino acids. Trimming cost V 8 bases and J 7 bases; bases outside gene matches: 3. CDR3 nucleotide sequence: TGTGCCAGTCGGGACAGGGACCAGCCCCAGCATTTT. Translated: CASRDRDQPQHF.